This T cell receptor (beta chain) comes out of a study of T cells in Graves' hyperthyroidism and ophthalmopathy. Newly diagnosed hyperthyroidism, duration under 2 months, in patients aged 18 to 65. This clonotype was observed many times. Trimming removed 3 bases from V and 6 bases from J, with 9 bases in between. CDR3 length equals 12 residues. Amplification of TCR beta CDR3 regions was performed using RNA transcripts as template. The primer set for the first-round RT-PCR of the TCR CDR3 was HTBI. In TCRdb, the multiplex PCR reads were re-called with MiXCR into one record per CDR3 protein. This sample has a few hundred thousand distinct CDR3 sequences, with approximately 15% found just once.

This receptor was taken from a woman younger than 45 with Graves' hyperthyroidism that later progressed to Graves' ophthalmopathy. Sequencing was done on a sample of blood. The chain joins TRBV12-3 or TRBV12-4 to TRBJ2-7; D is unresolved. The CDR3: CASSLWEAEQYF. For the CDR3, the DNA is TGTGCCAGCAGTTTGTGGGAAGCCGAGCAGTACTTC.